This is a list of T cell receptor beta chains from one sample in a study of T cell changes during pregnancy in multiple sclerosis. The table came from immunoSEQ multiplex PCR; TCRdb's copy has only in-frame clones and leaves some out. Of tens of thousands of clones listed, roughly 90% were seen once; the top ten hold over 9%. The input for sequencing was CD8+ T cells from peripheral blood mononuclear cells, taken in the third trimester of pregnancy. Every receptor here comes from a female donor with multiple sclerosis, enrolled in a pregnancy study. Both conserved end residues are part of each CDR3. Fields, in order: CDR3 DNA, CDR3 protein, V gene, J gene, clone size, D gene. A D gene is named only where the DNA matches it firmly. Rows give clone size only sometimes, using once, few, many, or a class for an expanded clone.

cdr3_nt: TGTGCCAGCAGTTTATGGGTGGGCACCTTGTACGAGCAGTACTTC; cdr3_aa: CASSLWVGTLYEQYF; v_call: TRBV27; j_call: TRBJ2-7; clone_size: NA; d_call: NA
cdr3_nt: TGTGCCAGCAGCGAGCAGGGCGGCACTGAAGCTTTCTTT; cdr3_aa: CASSEQGGTEAFF; v_call: TRBV7-9; j_call: TRBJ1-1; clone_size: NA; d_call: NA
cdr3_nt: TGTGCCAGCAGTGGTCAGAGGATCTATGGCTACACCTTC; cdr3_aa: CASSGQRIYGYTF; v_call: TRBV6-1; j_call: TRBJ1-2; clone_size: NA; d_call: NA
cdr3_nt: TGTGCCAGCTCATACCCGGACAGGGCGCGGGGCTACACCTTC; cdr3_aa: CASSYPDRARGYTF; v_call: TRBV18; j_call: TRBJ1-2; clone_size: once; d_call: TRBD1
cdr3_nt: TGTGCCAGCAGCCCAAGTTGGGGGGATGAAGCTTTCTTT; cdr3_aa: CASSPSWGDEAFF; v_call: TRBV5-6; j_call: TRBJ1-1; clone_size: once; d_call: NA
cdr3_nt: TGTGCCAGTAGTATTGGACAGGGGAGCTCCTACGAGCAGTACTTC; cdr3_aa: CASSIGQGSSYEQYF; v_call: TRBV19; j_call: TRBJ2-7; clone_size: NA; d_call: TRBD1
cdr3_nt: TGTGCCAGCAGCTTGGAGGGACTAGAGCATCTCTTC; cdr3_aa: CASSLEGLEHLF; v_call: TRBV5-6; j_call: TRBJ2-1; clone_size: NA; d_call: TRBD2
cdr3_nt: TGTGCCTGTTCAGGGCAGGGGTTGGGGACTGAAGCTTTCTTT; cdr3_aa: CACSGQGLGTEAFF; v_call: TRBV30; j_call: TRBJ1-1; clone_size: NA; d_call: NA
cdr3_nt: TGTGCCTGGAGCAACGGGGGGGGTGAGCAGTTCTTC; cdr3_aa: CAWSNGGGEQFF; v_call: TRBV30; j_call: TRBJ2-1; clone_size: NA; d_call: TRBD2
cdr3_nt: TGTGCCTCTCGCAAAGCTAATAGCAATCAGCCCCAGCATTTT; cdr3_aa: CASRKANSNQPQHF; v_call: TRBV19; j_call: TRBJ1-5; clone_size: NA; d_call: NA
cdr3_nt: TGTGCCAGCAGGCCCACCCCCGGGACTGCTACCTACGAGCAGTACTTC; cdr3_aa: CASRPTPGTATYEQYF; v_call: TRBV27; j_call: TRBJ2-7; clone_size: NA; d_call: NA
cdr3_nt: TGCAGCGTTGAAGATTACAGGGGCCTTGGCACCGGGGAGCTGTTTTTT; cdr3_aa: CSVEDYRGLGTGELFF; v_call: TRBV29-1; j_call: TRBJ2-2; clone_size: NA; d_call: TRBD1
cdr3_nt: TGTGCCAGCAGTTTATCAGGTGACAGGAACACTGAAGCTTTCTTT; cdr3_aa: CASSLSGDRNTEAFF; v_call: TRBV27; j_call: TRBJ1-1; clone_size: once; d_call: NA
cdr3_nt: TGCGCCAGCAGCCAAGATGTAGGGGGACACCAGCCCCAGCATTTT; cdr3_aa: CASSQDVGGHQPQHF; v_call: TRBV4-1; j_call: TRBJ1-5; clone_size: NA; d_call: NA
cdr3_nt: TGTGCCAGCAGCTTACTGAGGTCCGGGACAGGGGGGGACACTGAAGCTTTCTTT; cdr3_aa: CASSLLRSGTGGDTEAFF; v_call: TRBV13; j_call: TRBJ1-1; clone_size: NA; d_call: TRBD1
cdr3_nt: TGTGCCAGCTCACACGAGCGGCCTCCTTACAATGAGCAGTTCTTC; cdr3_aa: CASSHERPPYNEQFF; v_call: TRBV18; j_call: TRBJ2-1; clone_size: NA; d_call: NA
cdr3_nt: TGTGCCAGCAGCCTCGTGGGCCCGCAAGAGACCCAGTACTTC; cdr3_aa: CASSLVGPQETQYF; v_call: TRBV4-2; j_call: TRBJ2-5; clone_size: NA; d_call: NA
cdr3_nt: TGTGCCAGCAGTTTATCACACCCGAACACTGAAGCTTTCTTT; cdr3_aa: CASSLSHPNTEAFF; v_call: TRBV27; j_call: TRBJ1-1; clone_size: NA; d_call: NA
cdr3_nt: TGTGCCAGCAGCGCCACAGGGGGGTTTGGCTACACCTTC; cdr3_aa: CASSATGGFGYTF; v_call: TRBV9; j_call: TRBJ1-2; clone_size: NA; d_call: TRBD1
cdr3_nt: TGTGTCAGAAGCCCTCGGACTAGCGTCATAGAAGAGACCCAGTACTTC; cdr3_aa: CVRSPRTSVIEETQYF; v_call: TRBV7-5; j_call: TRBJ2-5; clone_size: many; d_call: NA
cdr3_nt: TGTGCCAGCAGCTTGTATGGCTCACCAGAGACCCAGTACTTC; cdr3_aa: CASSLYGSPETQYF; v_call: TRBV7-3; j_call: TRBJ2-5; clone_size: once; d_call: NA
cdr3_nt: TGTGCCGGACTCACAGGGAGTTTAACTGAAGCTTTCTTT; cdr3_aa: CAGLTGSLTEAFF; v_call: TRBV7-9; j_call: TRBJ1-1; clone_size: few; d_call: NA
cdr3_nt: TGTGCCAGCAGCTTCTCACAGGGCTCTGGAAACACCATATATTTT; cdr3_aa: CASSFSQGSGNTIYF; v_call: TRBV9; j_call: TRBJ1-3; clone_size: once; d_call: NA
cdr3_nt: TGCGCCAGCAGCCAAAAACGGGGGTGGCGCACCGGGGAGCTGTTTTTT; cdr3_aa: CASSQKRGWRTGELFF; v_call: TRBV4-1; j_call: TRBJ2-2; clone_size: NA; d_call: NA
cdr3_nt: TGTGCCAGCAGCGTATTCCTAGCGGGGGCTCCCGGGACAGATACGCAGTATTTT; cdr3_aa: CASSVFLAGAPGTDTQYF; v_call: TRBV9; j_call: TRBJ2-3; clone_size: NA; d_call: TRBD2
cdr3_nt: TGTGCCAGCAGCTTGGCCGGTTACGCGAACACTGAAGCTTTCTTT; cdr3_aa: CASSLAGYANTEAFF; v_call: TRBV5-6; j_call: TRBJ1-1; clone_size: NA; d_call: NA
cdr3_nt: TGTGCCAGCATCGATTTTTCGAGCTCCTACAATGAGCAGTTCTTC; cdr3_aa: CASIDFSSSYNEQFF; v_call: TRBV11-2; j_call: TRBJ2-1; clone_size: NA; d_call: NA